This T cell receptor beta chain is drawn from a study of T-cell memory formation after mild COVID-19. Study-level background: In these data, TCR clusters were largely donor specific.

Many counts were recorded for this clonotype. Its target is unknown. TCRalpha and TCRbeta libraries used 5'RACE with constant-segment primers and UMIs. TCRdb called the 5' RACE reads again in MiXCR, with one record for every CDR3 protein. This sample has about 450,000 distinct CDR3 sequences, with about a quarter found just once. Study-level points and caveats: There was no confirmation that second-wave clones peaking on day 37 were SARS-CoV-2 specific.

There are 15 residues in the CDR3. Looked up from germline, CDR1 is SGHVS and CDR2 is FQNEAQ. V was clipped by 5 bases and J by 2 bases, with 15 bases between them. This TCR came from an adult woman who had mild COVID-19 (a few samples of this study predate the infection). Cell type and time point are not known. The chain links TRBV7-8 to TRBJ1-1; D gene unclear. Sequenced material: PBMCs or a T cell subset sorted from them (not recorded which). The CDR3 nucleotides read TGTGCCAGCAGCCCGCGAATAGACATTAACACTGAAGCTTTCTTT. Translated, it gives CASSPRIDINTEAFF. The variable domain in full, with the rest retrieved from reference TRBV7-8 and TRBJ1-1, is GAGVSQSPRYKVAKRGQDVALRCDPISGHVSLFWYQQALGQGPEFLTYFQNEAQLDKSGLPSDRFFAERPEGSVSTLKIQRTQQEDSAVYLCASSPRIDINTEAFFGQGTRLTVV.